These 7 T cell receptor beta chains were all obtained from the same sample, sequenced in a study of T cell repertoires in cytomegalovirus infection. MiXCR, applied by TCRdb to the reads, yields one record per CDR3 protein. The sample contains about 920,000 distinct CDR3 sequences, around 32% of which appear only once. What these receptors recognize is not known. Sample: cultured CD8+ T cells from PBMCs, taken from culture after CMV antigen stimulation. The source is a human donor in good health (CMV status not recorded). Some clones in this sample may be carry-over from other donors' samples.

The chain uses TRBV6-5 and TRBJ2-7; D gene unclear. The V and J ends lost 6 bases and 4 bases respectively, with 16 bases between them. Germline CDR1 is MNHEY and CDR2 is SVGAGI. This CDR3 has 14 residues. The CDR3 sequence: CASRQNPQDYEQYV. In DNA form, the CDR3 reads TGTGCCAGCAGGCAAAACCCCCAGGATTACGAGCAGTACGTC.

This sequence joins TRBV5-4 and TRBJ1-4, with 12 bases lining up with TRBD1. After removal of 4 bases from V and 8 bases from J, the junction contained 9 bases not matched to a gene. Germline V gene sequence: CDR1 SGHNT, CDR2 YYREEE (reference sequence). The CDR3 sequence is 16 residues long. The CDR3 protein is CASSLWQGTGGEKLFF. CDR3 DNA sequence: TGTGCCAGCAGCCTCTGGCAGGGGACAGGGGGCGAAAAACTGTTTTTT.

J is TRBJ2-3 and V is TRBV7-6; 8 nucleotides line up with TRBD1. The CDR3 length is 15 residues. Germline V gives CDR1 SGHVS, CDR2 FNYEAQ. V was clipped by 7 bases and J by 4 bases; unmatched bases: 10. CDR3 sequence (DNA): TGTGCCAGCACCTGGACAGGGTTTGAGGCAGATACGCAGTATTTT. Protein sequence: CASTWTGFEADTQYF. Full variable domain (rest looked up from reference TRBV7-6 and TRBJ2-3): GAGVSQSPRYKVTKRGQDVALRCDPISGHVSLYWYRQALGQGPEFLTYFNYEAQQDKSGLPNDRFSAERPEGSISTLTIQRTEQRDSAMYRCASTWTGFEADTQYFGPGTRLTVL.

V is TRBV14 and J is TRBJ1-2; 9 bases match TRBD1. The V gene end was trimmed by 3 bases and the J gene end by 4 bases; junction bases not matched to a gene: 6. CDR3 length equals 15 residues. The germline CDR1 and CDR2 sequences are SGHDN and FVKESK. The CDR3 coding sequence is TGTGCCAGCAGCCAGACTGGACAGGGGATCTATGGCTACACCTTC. This codes for CASSQTGQGIYGYTF.

The V gene is TRBV11-2, the J gene TRBJ2-3; 9 nucleotides line up with TRBD2. This CDR3 contains 17 residues. Germline-derived CDR1 and CDR2 are SGHAT and FQNNGV. The junction had 15 bases not matched to a gene; V was cut back by 6 bases and J by 5 bases. This chain's CDR3 is CASRGVMASGDLDTQYF. As DNA, the CDR3 is TGTGCCAGCAGGGGCGTGATGGCTAGCGGGGACTTAGATACGCAGTATTTT.

The rearrangement uses TRBV7-9 and TRBJ2-2, with D perhaps being TRBD1 or TRBD2 (5 bases each). Germline-derived CDR1 and CDR2 are SEHNR and FQNEAQ (reference sequence). The germline V and J ends were trimmed by 8 bases and 0 bases, with 22 bases remaining between them. The CDR3 extends over 18 amino acids. This CDR3 reads CASRPSQGVAANTGELFF. As DNA, the CDR3 is TGTGCCAGCCGCCCTTCGCAGGGAGTGGCTGCGAACACCGGGGAGCTGTTTTTT.

The chain couples TRBV27 to TRBJ2-3, with unresolved D. In germline, CDR1 is MNHEY, CDR2 SMNVEV (reference sequence). This CDR3 spans 13 amino acids. Trimming took off 5 bases at V and 5 bases at J, with 11 bases between the two ends. The CDR3 spells CASSPTWGDTQYF. As DNA, the CDR3 is TGTGCCAGCAGTCCTACATGGGGAGATACGCAGTATTTT.